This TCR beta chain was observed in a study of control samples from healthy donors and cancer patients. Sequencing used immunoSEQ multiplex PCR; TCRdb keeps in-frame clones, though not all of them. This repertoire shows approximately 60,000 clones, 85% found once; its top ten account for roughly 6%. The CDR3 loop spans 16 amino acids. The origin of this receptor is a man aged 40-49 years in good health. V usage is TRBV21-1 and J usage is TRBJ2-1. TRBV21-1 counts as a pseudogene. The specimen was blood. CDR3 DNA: TGTGCCAGCAGCAAAGTTAGGGTTAGCTCCTACAATGAGCAGTTCTTC. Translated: CASSKVRVSSYNEQFF.